Presented here are 19 T cell receptor beta chains from one specimen sequenced in a study of CD8 T cells in Susac syndrome. An input of 0.5 to 1 ug of RNA was subjected to reverse transcription using random hexamers. MiXCR, run by TCRdb on the immunoSEQ multiplex PCR reads, gives a single entry per CDR3 protein. The sample shows about 85,000 distinct CDR3 sequences, 95% of them seen only once. The sequenced sample consisted of CD8+ T cells from PBMCs. These receptors all stem from a human donor with Susac syndrome.

V usage is TRBV6-5 and J usage is TRBJ2-1; D remains unclear. Germline CDR1 and CDR2: MNHEY and SVGAGI. V was pared by 6 bases and J by 8 bases, with 8 bases between. This CDR3 contains 11 residues. CDR3 loop: CASSRWDEQFF. The CDR3 region has the DNA TGTGCCAGCAGCCGCTGGGATGAGCAGTTCTTC.

The chain is built from TRBV20-1 and TRBJ2-2; possibly TRBD1 or TRBD2 for D (5 bases each). CDR1 and CDR2 (germline): DFQATT, SNEGSKA (reference sequence). V lost 3 bases and J lost 5, with 13 bases in between. The CDR3 loop spans 14 amino acids. CDR3 bases: TGCAGTGCTAGCACAGGAGGTGGGACCGGGGAGCTGTTTTTT. Translating gives CSASTGGGTGELFF.

J is TRBJ2-7 and V is TRBV6-5, with TRBD1 identical over 9 bases. V was pared by 4 bases and J by 3 bases, with 4 bases of the junction left unmatched. Germline V gene sequence: CDR1 MNHEY, CDR2 SVGAGI. This CDR3 region has 14 residues. The chain's CDR3 is CASSSGTGLYEQYF. The CDR3 nucleotides are TGTGCCAGCAGTTCCGGGACAGGGCTCTACGAGCAGTACTTC.

This clonotype appeared once. This chain joins TRBV6-2 or TRBV6-3 and TRBJ2-2; 7 bases are shared with TRBD2. Germline CDR1 MNHEY, CDR2 SVGEGT. The junction had 2 bases not matched to a gene; V was cut back by 2 bases and J by 5 bases. The CDR3 spans 14 residues. CDR3 sequence (DNA): TGTGCCAGCAGTTACGGGCGGGAGACCGGGGAGCTGTTTTTT. The encoded protein is CASSYGRETGELFF.

The chain employs TRBV7-8 and TRBJ1-2; a possible D gene is TRBD1 (5 bases). CDR3 length: 15 residues. Trimming removed 7 bases at V and 7 bases at J, with 22 bases between. Germline assignment: CDR1 SGHVS and CDR2 FQNEAQ. The DNA of the CDR3 is TGTGCCAGCACCACGACGGGGGGAACTGGACTTGGCTACACCTTC. It codes for CASTTTGGTGLGYTF.

The chain is built from TRBV9 and TRBJ2-3; no clear D. The germline V gene has CDR1 SGDLS and CDR2 YYNGEE. The CDR3 loop spans 16 amino acids. V lost 3 bases and J lost 0, with 14 bases in between. The CDR3 protein is CASSADVPSSTDTQYF. As DNA, the CDR3 is TGTGCCAGCAGCGCCGATGTACCGTCTAGCACAGATACGCAGTATTTT.

This clonotype was seen just once. The chain links TRBV6-6 to TRBJ2-3, with D possibly TRBD2 on 5 matching bases. V shed 7 bases and J shed 6 bases, with 14 bases lying between them. CDR3 length equals 13 residues. Germline V CDR1 and CDR2: MNHNY, SVGAGI (reference sequence). In nucleotides, the CDR3 is TGTGCCAGCACCGCACTAGGATACGATACGCAGTATTTT. This sequence encodes CASTALGYDTQYF.

The CDR3 region has the DNA TGTGCCAGCAGCCAAGATGGGCGGGACGGGAGCATCGAGGAGCAGTTCTTC. It encodes CASSQDGRDGSIEEQFF. The chain has TRBV3-1 and TRBJ2-1; the D gene is possibly TRBD2 (6 bases). The CDR3 has 17 residues. The V end lost 0 bases, the J end lost 10 bases, and 22 bases lay between the germline ends. The V gene's germline CDR1 is LGHDT and CDR2 YNNKEL (reference sequence).

This clonotype was recorded only once. V gene TRBV5-4 combines with J gene TRBJ1-1; no firm D call. The V gene's germline CDR1 is SGHNT and CDR2 YYREEE (reference sequence). This CDR3 region has 13 residues. V was trimmed by 0 bases and J by 10 bases, leaving 13 bases between them. The CDR3 nucleotides are TGTGCCAGCAGCTTGGGGGATGTGAGTAGAGCTTTCTTT. This translates into CASSLGDVSRAFF.

The rearrangement joins TRBV28 to TRBJ1-1, with D maybe TRBD1 (5 bases). V was pared by 8 bases and J by 0 bases, with 19 bases between. Per the germline V gene, CDR1 is MDHEN and CDR2 is SYDVKM. The CDR3 runs 16 residues. Here the CDR3 reads CASGQLLGDLNTEAFF. CDR3 nucleotides: TGTGCCAGCGGCCAACTCCTGGGGGATCTGAACACTGAAGCTTTCTTT.

The V and J genes are TRBV29-1 and TRBJ2-7; D unresolved. The V end was cut by 2 bases, the J end by 5 bases, with 13 bases between. This CDR3 comprises 13 residues. CDR1 SQVTM and CDR2 ANQGSEA come from the germline V gene. The CDR3 bases are TGCAGCGTTGAATTGGAATCCCACGACGAGCAGTACTTC. This codes for CSVELESHDEQYF.

CDR3 sequence reads: CASSLRSNDNEQFF. CDR3 coding DNA: TGTGCCAGCAGCTTGCGGAGTAACGACAATGAGCAGTTCTTC. The J gene is TRBJ2-1, the V gene TRBV5-4; no definite D call. Germline-derived CDR1 and CDR2 are SGHNT and YYREEE (reference sequence). The CDR3 has 14 residues. V was clipped by 1 base and J by 5 bases, with 10 bases between them.

J is TRBJ2-5 and V is TRBV2, with no clear D. The CDR3 has 13 residues. Germline CDR1 is SNHLY and CDR2 is FYNNEI. Trimming cost V 1 base and J 1 base, with 4 bases left between them. The CDR3 reads CASSEELQETQYF. The CDR3 bases are TGTGCCAGCAGTGAAGAACTCCAAGAGACCCAGTACTTC.

This clonotype was counted only a few times. The chain recombines TRBV5-6 with TRBJ2-2; D not certain. Germline CDR1 SGHDT, CDR2 YYEEEE. V was cut by 4 bases and J by 2 bases, with 9 bases left in between. This CDR3 has 14 amino acids. This CDR3 reads CASSLGYNTGELFF. DNA for the CDR3: TGTGCCAGCAGCCTGGGTTATAACACCGGGGAGCTGTTTTTT.

The chain recombines TRBV20-1 with TRBJ2-5, with D tentatively TRBD1 (5 bases). Germline V gene data show CDR1 as DFQATT and CDR2 as SNEGSKA (reference sequence). V lost 0 bases and J lost 5, with 16 bases in between. This CDR3 comprises 15 residues. CDR3 sequence reads: CSARDLGGAVETQYF. In nucleotides, the CDR3 is TGCAGTGCTAGAGATCTGGGTGGGGCAGTTGAGACCCAGTACTTC.

This clonotype was recorded only once. This chain connects TRBV7-9 to TRBJ2-3; D not resolved. The germline V gene has CDR1 SEHNR and CDR2 FQNEAQ (reference sequence). The germline V and J ends were trimmed by 7 bases and 0 bases, with 8 bases remaining between them. The CDR3 consists of 13 residues. The CDR3 DNA reads as TGTGCCAGCACCGTCTATAGCACAGATACGCAGTATTTT. This codes for CASTVYSTDTQYF.

CDR3 loop: CAWQLAQILANEQFF. The CDR3 DNA is TGTGCCTGGCAACTAGCACAAATTCTAGCGAATGAGCAGTTCTTC. The chain couples TRBV30 to TRBJ2-1; weak D call: TRBD2 (6 bases). CDR3 length equals 15 residues. Germline CDR1 GTSNPN, CDR2 SVGIG (reference sequence). V lost 5 bases and J lost 7, with 21 bases in between.

The chain is built from TRBV15 and TRBJ1-2; D call uncertain. CDR1 and CDR2 (germline): LNHNV, YYDKDF (reference sequence). Between the trimmed V and J ends, which lost 0 bases and 3 bases, there was a span of 20 bases. This CDR3 has 18 residues. For the CDR3, the DNA is TGTGCCACCAGCAGAGATAGGGAGTTAGAAGAGCTATACTATGGCTACACCTTC. The encoded protein is CATSRDRELEELYYGYTF.

This chain joins TRBV12-3 or TRBV12-4 and TRBJ2-7; D is ambiguous. The CDR3 totals 13 residues. The ends were cut back, 5 bases at V and 6 bases at J, with 14 bases in the middle. DNA of the CDR3: TGTGCCAGCAGTCCCATAGGTAGTGCCGAGCAGTACTTC. It translates to CASSPIGSAEQYF.